A single sample gave rise to the 26 T cell receptor beta chains below, sequenced in a study of blood T cells in healthy people across ages (dated by TCRdb to 2014 to 2015). Receptor libraries were prepared by 5' RACE. Sequenced using an Illumina HiSeq 2500. A second 7 to 11 cycle PCR used a sample-barcoded 5' primer and a J-beta primer mix. TCRdb redid the processing of the public reads, applying fastp at Q25 and MiXCR, and retained in-frame beta chains. Every distinct CDR3 protein forms one entry, paired with its most common genes and DNA. The sample profile shows over 700,000 distinct CDR3 sequences; roughly 25% of them were found once. The ten largest clones capture 9.4% of the sample. A further study also used this sample, focusing on T cells of mothers and their children.

The sample taken for sequencing was blood. Receptor source: a boy under 18 in good health.

A few counts support this clonotype. The chain recombines TRBV20-1 with TRBJ2-1; TRBD2 agrees at 9 bases. Germline lookup yields CDR1 DFQATT and CDR2 SNEGSKA (reference sequence). J gave up 1 base and V 3 bases, and 4 bases lay outside the gene matches. The CDR3 runs 15 residues. CDR3 loop: CSARHSGSSYNEQFF. The CDR3 DNA reads TGCAGTGCTAGGCATAGCGGGAGTTCCTACAATGAGCAGTTCTTC.

A remark on this clonotype: Relative to the germline gene, one junction end is altered; a read error may explain this. The V gene is TRBV7-2, the J gene TRBJ2-1; no clear D. The germline V gene has CDR1 SGHTA and CDR2 FQGNSA. The CDR3 has 11 amino acids. Written as DNA, the CDR3 is TGTGCCAGCAGCCCCTCTCTCTCCCCCTCCTTC. Encoded protein: CASSPSLSPSF.

The J gene is TRBJ2-5, the V gene TRBV7-3; D is undetermined. The V gene's germline CDR1 is SGHTA and CDR2 FQGTGA. V lost 2 bases and J lost 2, with 6 bases in between. There are 13 residues in the CDR3. This CDR3 reads CASSLYAQETQYF. The CDR3 DNA sequence: TGTGCCAGCAGCTTATACGCTCAAGAGACCCAGTACTTC.

The chain uses TRBV28 and TRBJ2-7; possibly TRBD2 for D (6 bases). Trimming shortened V by 2 bases and J by 3 bases, and 14 bases separated the two germline ends. The CDR3 is 15 amino acids. CDR1 MDHEN and CDR2 SYDVKM come from the germline V gene. The CDR3 region has the DNA TGTGCCAGCAGTTTACCCCTAGTTAGCGGCTACGAGCAGTACTTC. This gives the protein CASSLPLVSGYEQYF.

This clonotype was seen only a few times. V gene TRBV29-1 combines with J gene TRBJ2-1; no definite D call. Between the trimmed V and J ends, which lost 6 bases and 5 bases, there was a span of 14 bases. From germline, CDR1 is SQVTM and CDR2 ANQGSEA. The CDR3 has 13 residues. In DNA form, the CDR3 reads TGCAGCGTACGCCCGAAAGGGAACAATGAGCAGTTCTTC. Amino acids: CSVRPKGNNEQFF.

This clonotype was found many times. The chain has TRBV20-1 and TRBJ2-5, with D possibly being TRBD1 or TRBD2 (5 bases each). CDR1 and CDR2 from the germline V gene are DFQATT and SNEGSKA (reference sequence). This CDR3 has 11 residues. The germline V and J ends were trimmed by 2 bases and 5 bases, with 6 bases remaining between them. This CDR3 is CSARWGETQYF. CDR3 in DNA: TGCAGTGCTAGATGGGGGGAGACCCAGTACTTC.

Comment on this clonotype: A read error is possible here, since a much larger clone lies one base away. J is TRBJ2-1 and V is TRBV4-3; perhaps TRBD2 as D (7 bases). The germline CDR1 and CDR2 sequences are LGHNA and YSLEER. The CDR3 is 16 amino acids. V gave up 4 bases and J gave up 4 bases, with 17 bases separating them. The DNA of the CDR3 is TGCGCCAGCAGCCTCCAACTAGCGAGGGGGTACAATGAGCAGTTCTTC. Protein product: CASSLQLARGYNEQFF.

This clonotype has just a few counts. This chain connects TRBV6-1 to TRBJ1-4; D is uncertain. The germline CDR1 and CDR2 sequences are MNHNS and SASEGT. The CDR3 consists of 15 residues. V was shortened by 6 bases and J by 5 bases, with 16 bases between the two germline ends. In DNA form, the CDR3 reads TGTGCCAGCAGCGGCGCGCGGAAGGGAAATGAAAAACTGTTTTTT. Translated: CASSGARKGNEKLFF.

This clonotype was detected a few times. This CDR3 reads CASHEETQYF. DNA for the CDR3: TGTGCCAGCCATGAAGAGACCCAGTACTTC. This chain connects TRBV2 to TRBJ2-5; D unclear. The CDR3 runs to 10 residues. Germline CDR1 SNHLY, CDR2 FYNNEI. V lost 8 bases and J 3 bases, leaving 4 bases between the germline ends.

The chain has TRBV7-9 and TRBJ1-2, with D uncertain. Trimming cost V 0 bases and J 8 bases, with 13 bases left between them. CDR3 length: 14 amino acids. Germline V gene data show CDR1 as SEHNR and CDR2 as FQNEAQ (reference sequence). The CDR3 here is CASSLAPPAGGYTF. CDR3 DNA: TGTGCCAGCAGCTTAGCTCCTCCAGCGGGGGGCTACACCTTC.

V is TRBV10-3 and J is TRBJ2-5; D might be TRBD2 (7 bases). The CDR3 has 16 residues. Germline V gene data show CDR1 as ENHRY and CDR2 as SYGVKD. V lost 3 bases, J lost 7 bases, and 21 bases lay in between. The CDR3 region has the DNA TGTGCCATCAGTGACCCCCAGGGGCTAGCGGCATGGACCCAGTACTTC. Protein product: CAISDPQGLAAWTQYF.

This clonotype was counted a few times. The rearrangement joins TRBV7-2 to TRBJ1-2, with D possibly TRBD1 on 6 matching bases. The CDR3 is made up of 14 amino acids. Trimming shortened V by 3 bases and J by 0 bases, and 8 bases separated the two germline ends. Germline V gene data show CDR1 as SGHTA and CDR2 as FQGNSA. In DNA, the CDR3 is TGTGCCAGCAGCTTCAACAGGGCTAACTATGGCTACACCTTC. It yields the protein CASSFNRANYGYTF.

The chain combines TRBV3-1 with TRBJ2-5; TRBD2 agrees at 7 bases. The J call may not be correct, given that the DNA end is closer to TRBJ2-7. This CDR3 is 14 amino acids long. Looked up from germline, CDR1 is LGHDT and CDR2 is YNNKEL (reference sequence). In nucleotides, the CDR3 is TGTGCCAGCAGCCAGGAACTAGCGTTCAACGAGCAGTACTTC. Encoded protein: CASSQELAFNEQYF.

This clonotype was counted only a few times. The chain recombines TRBV13 with TRBJ2-1, with a weak D call TRBD2 (6 bases). This CDR3 contains 17 residues. Germline loops: CDR1 PRHDT, CDR2 FYEKMQ (reference sequence). V shed 2 bases and J shed 0 bases, with 14 bases lying between them. The CDR3 DNA reads TGTGCCAGCAGCTTACTACTGGCGGGGAGCTCCTACAATGAGCAGTTCTTC. This codes for CASSLLLAGSSYNEQFF.

This clonotype showed up many times. This sequence joins TRBV29-1 and TRBJ2-7; D may be TRBD1 (5 bases). Trimming shortened V by 4 bases and J by 0 bases, and 7 bases separated the two germline ends. The CDR3 runs 12 residues. Germline V gene data show CDR1 as SQVTM and CDR2 as ANQGSEA. CDR3 sequence (DNA): TGCAGCGTTGTAACAGGCTCCTACGAGCAGTACTTC. It encodes CSVVTGSYEQYF.

The chain recombines TRBV7-9 with TRBJ2-1; a possible D gene is TRBD2 (6 bases). Germline CDR1 SEHNR, CDR2 FQNEAQ (reference sequence). The CDR3 extends over 17 amino acids. Trimming stripped 5 bases from V and 0 bases from J, with 17 bases between. CDR3 in DNA: TGTGCCAGCAGCCCACAAGGCGGGGACTTCTCCTACAATGAGCAGTTCTTC. This translates into CASSPQGGDFSYNEQFF.

This clonotype occurred a few times. The chain uses TRBV5-1 and TRBJ2-5, with 14 positions matching TRBD2. TRBJ2-7 explains the end of the DNA better; the J call may be wrong. This CDR3 region has 15 residues. Germline V lookup: CDR1 SGHRS, CDR2 YFSETQ. DNA of the CDR3: TGCGCCAGCAGCGCGGGACTAGCGGGAGATTACGAGCAGTACTTC. Protein: CASSAGLAGDYEQYF.

CDR3 nucleotides: TGCAGTGCTCCAGGGGACTCAGCGGTCGATGAGCAGTTCTTC. Its translation: CSAPGDSAVDEQFF. The rearrangement links TRBV20-1 to TRBJ2-1; D may match TRBD1 or TRBD2 (6 bases each). Trimming took off 5 bases at V and 8 bases at J, with 19 bases between the two ends. The CDR3 length is 14 residues. Per germline, CDR1 DFQATT and CDR2 SNEGSKA (reference sequence).

Regarding this clonotype: Compared with germline, one end of the junction differs, possibly owing to a read error. The chain employs TRBV6-2 or TRBV6-3 and TRBJ2-2; possibly TRBD2 for D (7 bases). Germline V gene data show CDR1 as MNHEY and CDR2 as SVGEGT. The CDR3 is 15 residues long. CDR3: CAGSGGAVHTGELFF. The DNA of the CDR3 is TGTGCCGGCAGTGGGGGGGCCGTGCATACCGGGGAGCTGTTTTTT.

As to this clonotype: An end of the junction differs from the germline gene, which may be a read error. CDR3 region: CVSSLSGYEQYF. DNA of the CDR3: TGTGTCAGCAGTTTATCCGGCTACGAGCAGTACTTC. The chain links TRBV28 to TRBJ2-7; no reliable D call. Germline lookup yields CDR1 MDHEN and CDR2 SYDVKM. CDR3 size: 12 residues. The entire variable domain, with the rest obtained from reference TRBV28 and TRBJ2-7, is as follows: DVKVTQSSRYLVKRTGEKVFLECVQDMDHENMFWYRQDPGLGLRLIYFSYDVKMKEKGDIPEGYSVSREKKERFSLILESASTNQTSMYLCVSSLSGYEQYFGPGTRLTVT.

This clonotype appeared a few times. The CDR3 nucleotides read TGTGCCAGCACCCAGGCAGGGACGAATTCACCCCTCCACTTT. Protein sequence: CASTQAGTNSPLHF. V gene TRBV7-2 combines with J gene TRBJ1-6; D is perhaps TRBD1 (5 bases). The germline V gene encodes CDR1 SGHTA and CDR2 FQGNSA. This CDR3 is 14 amino acids long. V was clipped by 7 bases and J by 7 bases, with 14 bases between them.

This clonotype was seen a few times. The chain links TRBV5-6 to TRBJ1-6; tentatively, D is TRBD1 (5 bases). The germline V and J ends were trimmed by 4 bases and 0 bases, with 11 bases remaining between them. CDR3 length: 16 residues. CDR1 SGHDT and CDR2 YYEEEE come from the germline V gene. The DNA for the CDR3 is TGTGCCAGCAGCCCCGATGGGGGCTCCTATAATTCACCCCTCCACTTT. It is translated as CASSPDGGSYNSPLHF.

This clonotype appeared a few times. The V gene is TRBV13, the J gene TRBJ2-2; no clear D. This CDR3 has 15 amino acids. V was shortened by 7 bases and J by 0 bases, with 12 bases between the two germline ends. Germline V gene lookup returns CDR1 PRHDT and CDR2 FYEKMQ (reference sequence). The CDR3 sequence: CASTHGRANTGELFF. In DNA, the CDR3 is TGTGCCAGCACCCACGGACGGGCGAACACCGGGGAGCTGTTTTTT.

CDR3 nucleotides: TGCGCCAGCAGCTGGATCCGCAGGGACGAGCAGTACTTC. Its protein is CASSWIRRDEQYF. The V and J genes are TRBV5-1 and TRBJ2-5; D may be TRBD1 (5 bases). The assigned J gene may be wrong: the sequence end matches TRBJ2-7 better. Germline V gives CDR1 SGHRS, CDR2 YFSETQ. This CDR3 is 13 amino acids long.

This clonotype was seen repeatedly, ten times or more. The chain recombines TRBV7-9 with TRBJ1-2; 7 bases are a match to TRBD1. V shed 6 bases and J 8 bases; nucleotides not matched to a gene: 3. Germline CDR1 SEHNR, CDR2 FQNEAQ (reference sequence). CDR3 length equals 11 residues. The CDR3 is CASRRDRGYTF. The CDR3 bases are TGTGCCAGCAGAAGGGACAGAGGCTACACCTTC.

V and J are TRBV12-3 or TRBV12-4 and TRBJ2-7; D gene ambiguous. The CDR3 runs 14 residues. Trimming took 3 bases from V and 3 from J, leaving 12 bases between them. CDR3 DNA sequence: TGTGCCAGCAGTTTCTCACGAGATTACTACGAGCAGTACTTC. This codes for CASSFSRDYYEQYF.